A single sample is the source of the 5 T cell receptor beta chains below, sequenced in a study of shared clonotypes between healthy human individuals. The repertoire was sequenced with immunoSEQ multiplex PCR; TCRdb's copy has only in-frame clones and lacks some. The sample lists 150,000 to 200,000 clones, approximately 92% occurring once. Sequencing was carried out using naive CD4+ T cells sorted from blood. The subset here: CD45RA+ positively selected. All receptors derive from a woman aged 25 to 39 in good health.

This chain uses TRBV5-1 with TRBJ2-3; TRBD2 matches 9 bases. Trimming cost V 0 bases and J 3 bases; bases outside gene matches: 14. This CDR3 contains 19 residues. CDR1 and CDR2 from the germline V gene are SGHRS and YFSETQ. DNA of the CDR3: TGCGCCAGCAGCTTGGACGCCGCCAGCGGGAGGTATATAACAGATACGCAGTATTTT. Translated: CASSLDAASGRYITDTQYF.

The table lists this clone with a count of one. The chain has TRBV4-1 and TRBJ2-5; D perhaps matches TRBD2 (6 bases). The J call is doubtful: the DNA matches TRBJ2-7 better. CDR1 MGHRA and CDR2 YSYEKL come from the germline V gene. CDR3 size: 15 residues. CDR3: CASSQRVGGTYEQYF. The CDR3 DNA is TGCGCCAGCAGCCAAAGGGTTGGGGGGACCTACGAGCAGTACTTC.

This rearrangement joins TRBV18 to TRBJ1-1; tentative D call: TRBD1 (5 bases). Trimming left V 1 base short and J 2 bases short, with 11 bases between. The CDR3 is 15 amino acids. CDR1 is KGHSH, CDR2 LQKENI, per germline. The CDR3 here is CASSPQGSPNTEAFF. The CDR3 DNA is TGTGCCAGCTCACCACAGGGGTCACCTAACACTGAAGCTTTCTTT.

This rearrangement joins TRBV5-4 to TRBJ2-1, with 9 nucleotides matching TRBD2. The CDR3 length is 15 residues. J lost 4 bases, V lost 0 bases, and 2 bases had no gene match. Germline V lookup: CDR1 SGHNT, CDR2 YYREEE (reference sequence). CDR3 sequence: CASSLGTSAYNEQFF. In DNA form, the CDR3 reads TGTGCCAGCAGCTTGGGGACTAGCGCGTACAATGAGCAGTTCTTC.

The rearrangement joins TRBV5-1 to TRBJ2-5, with a weak D call TRBD1 (6 bases). Gene TRBJ2-7 matches the end of the DNA better, so the J call may be wrong. This CDR3 contains 15 residues. Per the germline V gene, CDR1 is SGHRS and CDR2 is YFSETQ. CDR3 region: CASSHPDRNSYEQYF. Here the CDR3 DNA reads TGCGCCAGCAGCCACCCCGACAGGAACTCCTACGAGCAGTACTTC.